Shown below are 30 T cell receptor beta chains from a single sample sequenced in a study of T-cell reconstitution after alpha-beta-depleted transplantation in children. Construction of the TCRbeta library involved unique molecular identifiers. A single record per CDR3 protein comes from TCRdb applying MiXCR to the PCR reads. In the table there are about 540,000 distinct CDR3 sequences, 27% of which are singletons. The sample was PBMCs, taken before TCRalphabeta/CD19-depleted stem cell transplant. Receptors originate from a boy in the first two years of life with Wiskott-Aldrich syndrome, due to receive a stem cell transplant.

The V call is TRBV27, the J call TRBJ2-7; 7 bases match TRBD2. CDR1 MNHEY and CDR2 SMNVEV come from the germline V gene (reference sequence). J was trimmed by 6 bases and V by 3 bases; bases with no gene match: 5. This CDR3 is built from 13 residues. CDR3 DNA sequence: TGTGCCAGCAGTTTGCGGGAGAGGACCGAGCAGTACTTC. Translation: CASSLRERTEQYF.

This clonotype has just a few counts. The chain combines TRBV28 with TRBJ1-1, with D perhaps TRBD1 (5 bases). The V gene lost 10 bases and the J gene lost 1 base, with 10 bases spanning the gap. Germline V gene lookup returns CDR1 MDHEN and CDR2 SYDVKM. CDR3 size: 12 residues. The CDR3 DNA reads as TGTGCCATCCTAAGGGGGAACACTGAAGCTTTCTTT. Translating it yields CAILRGNTEAFF.

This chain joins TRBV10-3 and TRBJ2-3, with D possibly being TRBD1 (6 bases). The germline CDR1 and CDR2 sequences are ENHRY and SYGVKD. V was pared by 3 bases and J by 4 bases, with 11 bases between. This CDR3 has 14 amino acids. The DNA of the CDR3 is TGTGCCATCAGTGAATACAGGGAAGCAGATACGCAGTATTTT. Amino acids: CAISEYREADTQYF.

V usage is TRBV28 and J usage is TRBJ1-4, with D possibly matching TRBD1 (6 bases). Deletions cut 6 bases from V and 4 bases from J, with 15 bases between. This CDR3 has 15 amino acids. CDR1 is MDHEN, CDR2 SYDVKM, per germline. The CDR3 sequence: CASSWRTAHNEKLFF. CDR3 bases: TGTGCCAGCAGCTGGCGGACAGCCCATAATGAAAAACTGTTTTTT.

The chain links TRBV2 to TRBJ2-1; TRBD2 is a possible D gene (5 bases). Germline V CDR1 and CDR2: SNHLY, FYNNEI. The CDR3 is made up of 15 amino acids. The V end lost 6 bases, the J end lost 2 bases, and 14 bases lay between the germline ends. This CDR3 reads CASRGDYLAYNEQFF. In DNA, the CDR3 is TGTGCCAGCAGGGGAGACTACCTCGCCTACAATGAGCAGTTCTTC. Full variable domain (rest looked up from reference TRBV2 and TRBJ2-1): EPEVTQTPSHQVTQMGQEVILRCVPISNHLYFYWYRQILGQKVEFLVSFYNNEISEKSEIFDDQFSVERPDGSNFTLKIRSTKLEDSAMYFCASRGDYLAYNEQFFGPGTRLTVL.

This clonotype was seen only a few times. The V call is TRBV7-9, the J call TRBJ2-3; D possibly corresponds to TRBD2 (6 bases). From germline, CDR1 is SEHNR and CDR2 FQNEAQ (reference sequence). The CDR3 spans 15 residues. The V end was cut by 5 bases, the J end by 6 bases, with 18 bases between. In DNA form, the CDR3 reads TGTGCCAGCAGCCGGGGACTCCCTAAGGTGGATACGCAGTATTTT. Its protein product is CASSRGLPKVDTQYF.

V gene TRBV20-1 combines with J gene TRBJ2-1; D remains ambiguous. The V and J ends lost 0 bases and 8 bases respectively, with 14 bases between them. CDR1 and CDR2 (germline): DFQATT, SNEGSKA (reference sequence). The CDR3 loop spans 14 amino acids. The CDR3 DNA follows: TGCAGTGCTAGAGATTTAGTAGCTGTATATGAGCAGTTCTTC. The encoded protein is CSARDLVAVYEQFF.

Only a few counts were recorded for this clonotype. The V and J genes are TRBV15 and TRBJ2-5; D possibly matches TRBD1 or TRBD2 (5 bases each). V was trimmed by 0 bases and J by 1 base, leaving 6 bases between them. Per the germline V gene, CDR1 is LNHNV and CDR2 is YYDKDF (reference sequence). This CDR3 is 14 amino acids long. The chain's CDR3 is CATSREGVQETQYF. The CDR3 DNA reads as TGTGCCACCAGCAGAGAGGGGGTCCAAGAGACCCAGTACTTC.

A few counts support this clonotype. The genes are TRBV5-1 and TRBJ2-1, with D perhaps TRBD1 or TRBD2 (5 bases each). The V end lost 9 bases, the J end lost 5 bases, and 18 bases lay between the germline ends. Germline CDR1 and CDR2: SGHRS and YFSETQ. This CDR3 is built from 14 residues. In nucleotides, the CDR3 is TGCGCCACCGGGACGGGGCGGCTACACAATGAGCAGTTCTTC. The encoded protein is CATGTGRLHNEQFF.

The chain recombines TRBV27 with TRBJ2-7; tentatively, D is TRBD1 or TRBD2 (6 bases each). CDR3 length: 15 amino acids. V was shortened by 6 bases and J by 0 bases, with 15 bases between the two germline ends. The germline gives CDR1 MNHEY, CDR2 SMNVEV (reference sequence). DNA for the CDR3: TGTGCCAGCAGCCGAGGGGGGTCCCTCTCCTACGAGCAGTACTTC. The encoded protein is CASSRGGSLSYEQYF.

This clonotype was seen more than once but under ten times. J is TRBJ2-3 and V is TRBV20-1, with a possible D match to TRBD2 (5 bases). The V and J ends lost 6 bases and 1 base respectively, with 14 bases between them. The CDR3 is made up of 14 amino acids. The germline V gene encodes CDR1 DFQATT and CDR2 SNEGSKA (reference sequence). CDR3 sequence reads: CSALSRGRTDTQYF. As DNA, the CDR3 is TGCAGTGCCCTATCTCGGGGTCGCACAGATACGCAGTATTTT.

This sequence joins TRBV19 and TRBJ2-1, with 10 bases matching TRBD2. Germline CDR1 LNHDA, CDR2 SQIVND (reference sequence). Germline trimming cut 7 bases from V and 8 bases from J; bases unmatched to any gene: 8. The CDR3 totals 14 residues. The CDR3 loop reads CASKVAGGVDEQFF. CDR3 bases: TGTGCCAGTAAAGTAGCGGGAGGAGTCGATGAGCAGTTCTTC.

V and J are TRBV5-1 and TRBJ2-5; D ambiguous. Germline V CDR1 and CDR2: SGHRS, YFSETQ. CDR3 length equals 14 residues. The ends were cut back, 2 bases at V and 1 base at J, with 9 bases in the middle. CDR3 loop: CASSLNWGQETQYF. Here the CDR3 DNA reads TGCGCCAGCAGCTTAAACTGGGGCCAAGAGACCCAGTACTTC.

The CDR3 region has the DNA TGTGCCAGCAGCCAAGGTGCCCCACTAGCGGGACAGTACTTC. Translated, it gives CASSQGAPLAGQYF. The chain has TRBV3-1 and TRBJ2-7, with TRBD2 matching over 10 bases. In germline, CDR1 is LGHDT, CDR2 YNNKEL (reference sequence). The CDR3 totals 14 residues. J gave up 10 bases and V 1 base, and 7 bases lay outside the gene matches.

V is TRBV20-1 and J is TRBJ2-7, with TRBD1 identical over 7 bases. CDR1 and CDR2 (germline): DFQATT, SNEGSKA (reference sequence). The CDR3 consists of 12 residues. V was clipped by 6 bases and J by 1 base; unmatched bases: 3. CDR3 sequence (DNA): TGCAGTGCCGGGACAGATTCCTACGAGCAGTACTTC. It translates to CSAGTDSYEQYF.

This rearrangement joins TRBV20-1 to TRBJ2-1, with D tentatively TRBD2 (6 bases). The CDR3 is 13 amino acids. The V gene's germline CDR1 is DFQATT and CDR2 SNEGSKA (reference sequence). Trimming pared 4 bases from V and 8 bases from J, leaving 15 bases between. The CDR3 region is CSATLSREHEQFF. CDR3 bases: TGCAGTGCTACCCTTTCTCGGGAGCATGAGCAGTTCTTC.

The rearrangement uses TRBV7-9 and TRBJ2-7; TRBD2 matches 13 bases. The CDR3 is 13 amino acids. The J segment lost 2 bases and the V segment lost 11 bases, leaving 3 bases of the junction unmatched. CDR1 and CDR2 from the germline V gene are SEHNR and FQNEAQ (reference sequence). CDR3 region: CAGGLAGAYEQYF. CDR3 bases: TGTGCCGGCGGACTAGCGGGAGCCTACGAGCAGTACTTC.

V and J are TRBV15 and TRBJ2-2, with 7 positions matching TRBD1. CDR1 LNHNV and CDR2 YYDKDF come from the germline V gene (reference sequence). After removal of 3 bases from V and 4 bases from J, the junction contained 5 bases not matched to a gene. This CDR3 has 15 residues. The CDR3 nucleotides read TGTGCCACCAGCAGTACGAAGGGGGCCACCGGGGAGCTGTTTTTT. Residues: CATSSTKGATGELFF. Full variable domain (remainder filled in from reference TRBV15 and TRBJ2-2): DAMVIQNPRYQVTQFGKPVTLSCSQTLNHNVMYWYQQKSSQAPKLLFHYYDKDFNNEADTPDNFQSRRPNTSFCFLDIRSPGLGDTAMYLCATSSTKGATGELFFGEGSRLTVL.

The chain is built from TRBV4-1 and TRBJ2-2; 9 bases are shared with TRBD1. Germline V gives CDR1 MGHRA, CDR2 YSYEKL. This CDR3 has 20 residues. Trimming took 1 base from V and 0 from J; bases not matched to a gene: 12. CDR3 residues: CASSQVWDRVVHSNTGELFF. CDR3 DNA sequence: TGCGCCAGCAGCCAAGTGTGGGACAGGGTGGTCCACTCGAACACCGGGGAGCTGTTTTTT.

The DNA of the CDR3 is TGTGCCAGCAGCTTAGATGTGGAGTGGCGGGCCGCCTACAATGAGCAGTTCTTC. Translated, it gives CASSLDVEWRAAYNEQFF. The rearrangement uses TRBV11-2 and TRBJ2-1; tentatively, D is TRBD2 (5 bases). The V gene lost 0 bases and the J gene lost 2 bases, with 17 bases spanning the gap. The CDR3 has 18 amino acids. The germline gives CDR1 SGHAT, CDR2 FQNNGV.

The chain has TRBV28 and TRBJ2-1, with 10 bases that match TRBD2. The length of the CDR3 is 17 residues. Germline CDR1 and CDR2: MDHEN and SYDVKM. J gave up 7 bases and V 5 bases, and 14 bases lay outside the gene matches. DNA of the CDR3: TGTGCCAGCAGTCGTCTAGCGGGAGCCTCCGTTACAAATGAGCAGTTCTTC. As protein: CASSRLAGASVTNEQFF.

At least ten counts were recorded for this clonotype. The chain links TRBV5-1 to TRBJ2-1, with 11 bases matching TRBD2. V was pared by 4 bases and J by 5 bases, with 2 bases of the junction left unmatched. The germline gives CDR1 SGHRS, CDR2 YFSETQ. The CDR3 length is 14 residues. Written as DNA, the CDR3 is TGCGCCAGCAGCGTGGGACTAGCGGACAATGAGCAGTTCTTC. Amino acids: CASSVGLADNEQFF.

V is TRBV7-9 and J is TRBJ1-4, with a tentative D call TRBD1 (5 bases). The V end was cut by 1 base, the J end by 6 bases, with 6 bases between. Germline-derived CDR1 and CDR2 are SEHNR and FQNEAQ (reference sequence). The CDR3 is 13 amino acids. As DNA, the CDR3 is TGTGCCAGCAGCTTAGTGGGGGATGAAAAACTGTTTTTT. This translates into CASSLVGDEKLFF.

The CDR3, as DNA: TGCGCCAGCAGCTTGTTTGCTCTCCAAGAGACCCAGTACTTC. Protein product: CASSLFALQETQYF. V and J are TRBV5-1 and TRBJ2-5; D uncertain. Per germline, CDR1 SGHRS and CDR2 YFSETQ. V was shortened by 1 base and J by 1 base, with 8 bases between the two germline ends. This CDR3 comprises 14 residues.

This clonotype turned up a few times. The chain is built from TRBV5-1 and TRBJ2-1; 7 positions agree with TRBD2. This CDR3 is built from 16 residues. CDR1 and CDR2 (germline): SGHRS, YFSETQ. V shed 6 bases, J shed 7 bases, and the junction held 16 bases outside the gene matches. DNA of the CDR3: TGCGCCAGCACGTCATCAGGCGGGAGCACGGGGAATGAGCAGTTCTTC. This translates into CASTSSGGSTGNEQFF.

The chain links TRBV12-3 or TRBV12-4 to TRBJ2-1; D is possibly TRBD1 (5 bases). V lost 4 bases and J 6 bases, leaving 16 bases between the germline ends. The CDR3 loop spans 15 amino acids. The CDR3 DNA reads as TGTGCCAGCAGTTCTACAGGTCCCGATATCAATGAGCAGTTCTTC. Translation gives CASSSTGPDINEQFF.

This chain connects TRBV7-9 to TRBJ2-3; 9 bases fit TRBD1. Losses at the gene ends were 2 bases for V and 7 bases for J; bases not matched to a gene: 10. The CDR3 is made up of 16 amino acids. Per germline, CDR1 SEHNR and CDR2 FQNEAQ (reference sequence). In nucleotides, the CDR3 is TGTGCCAGCAGCTTATATGGAGACAGGGGGACGAATACGCAGTATTTT. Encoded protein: CASSLYGDRGTNTQYF. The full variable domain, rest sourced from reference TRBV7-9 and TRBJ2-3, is DTGVSQNPRHKITKRGQNVTFRCDPISEHNRLYWYRQTLGQGPEFLTYFQNEAQLEKSRLLSDRFSAERPKGSFSTLEIQRTEQGDSAMYLCASSLYGDRGTNTQYFGPGTRLTVL.

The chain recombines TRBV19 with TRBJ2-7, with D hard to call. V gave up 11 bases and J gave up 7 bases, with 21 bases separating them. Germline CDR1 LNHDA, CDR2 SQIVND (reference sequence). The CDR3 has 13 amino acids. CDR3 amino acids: CASKERGTWEQYF. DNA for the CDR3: TGTGCCTCTAAGGAACGAGGAACTTGGGAGCAGTACTTC.

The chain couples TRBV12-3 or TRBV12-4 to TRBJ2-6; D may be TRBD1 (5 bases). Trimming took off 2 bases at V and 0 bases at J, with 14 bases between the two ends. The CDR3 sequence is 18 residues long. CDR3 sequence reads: CASSLFPTASSGANVLTF. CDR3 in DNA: TGTGCCAGCAGTTTATTCCCGACAGCCAGCTCTGGGGCCAACGTCCTGACTTTC.

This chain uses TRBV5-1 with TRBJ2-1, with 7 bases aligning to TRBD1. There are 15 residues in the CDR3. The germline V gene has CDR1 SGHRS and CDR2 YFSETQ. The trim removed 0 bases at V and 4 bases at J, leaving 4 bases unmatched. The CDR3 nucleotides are TGCGCCAGCAGCTTGGGCAGACAGGGTTACAATGAGCAGTTCTTC. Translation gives CASSLGRQGYNEQFF.